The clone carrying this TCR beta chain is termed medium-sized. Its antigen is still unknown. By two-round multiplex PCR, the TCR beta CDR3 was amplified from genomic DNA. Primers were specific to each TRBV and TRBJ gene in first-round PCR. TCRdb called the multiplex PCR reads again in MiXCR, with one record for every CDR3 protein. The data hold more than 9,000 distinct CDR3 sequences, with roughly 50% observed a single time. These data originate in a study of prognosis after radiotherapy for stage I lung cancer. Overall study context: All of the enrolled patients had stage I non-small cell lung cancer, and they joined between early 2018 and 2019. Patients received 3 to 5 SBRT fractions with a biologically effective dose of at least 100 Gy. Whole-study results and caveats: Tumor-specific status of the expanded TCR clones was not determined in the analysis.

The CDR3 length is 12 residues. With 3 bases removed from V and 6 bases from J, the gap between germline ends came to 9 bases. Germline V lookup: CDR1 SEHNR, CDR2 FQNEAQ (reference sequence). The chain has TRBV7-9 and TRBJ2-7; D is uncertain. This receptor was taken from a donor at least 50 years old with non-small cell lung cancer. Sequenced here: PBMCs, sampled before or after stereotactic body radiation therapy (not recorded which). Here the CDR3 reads CASSLLRPEQYF. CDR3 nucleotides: TGTGCCAGCAGCTTGCTACGACCCGAGCAGTACTTC.